This T cell receptor (beta chain) was sequenced during a study of T cells after yellow fever vaccination (dated by TCRdb to between 2018 and 2020). Regarding the complete study: Libraries from fractions with low cell numbers were prepared with the SMART-Seq v4 Ultra Low Input RNA kit. Bulk TCR alpha and beta repertoires were sequenced longitudinally to track T-cell clones before and after primary and booster YFV17D yellow fever vaccination. The cohort comprised two healthy male donors, one aged 18 to 30 and one aged 30 to 39 years. Blood was drawn at multiple timepoints before and after primary and secondary immunization, with bulk PBMC replicates and cell subsets isolated.

The treatment or condition label for this specimen denotes: live attenuated yellow fever vaccine strain. A standard Ficoll-Paque protocol was used to isolate PBMCs from peripheral blood. Dynabeads CD4 and CD8 positive selection kits were used to isolate CD4 and CD8 T-cell fractions. TriZol was used to extract RNA from bulk PBMCs, CD4 and CD8 fractions, and dextramer-positive and dextramer-negative fractions. Comment on this clonotype: Its antigen remains undetermined. No base qualities exist here, and no much larger clone lies one base off it.

General conclusions and limits of the study: FACS-sorted repertoires could contain abundant contaminating clonotypes from the bulk population, so computational filtering was required. A small fraction of clonotypes appeared in both the CD4 and CD8 compartments, likely as a result of convergent recombination. The secondary T-cell response was found to be weaker but faster than the primary response, with a peak reached on day 5 rather than on day 15. Most clones expanded after primary vaccination (96% of CD4 and roughly 90% of CD8) were re-detected after the booster, suggesting that broad memory maintenance occurred. The study included only two donors, which limits how far the findings can be generalized.

For sequencing, an Illumina NovaSeq 6000 was employed. Synthesis of TCR cDNA relied on 5'RACE template switching, a step that introduced a universal primer site along with unique molecular identifiers. cDNA synthesis was primed from both the TCR alpha and TCR beta constant segments. Library amplification involved two PCR steps, and the second step added sample barcodes and sequencing adapters. Sequencing of the libraries was done on either Illumina HiSeq 2500 (2x100 bp) or NovaSeq (2x150 bp). As for the authors' bioinformatics: MIGEC handled demultiplexing of reads and collapsing into UMI consensus sequences, while MiXCR performed V(D)J alignment. Using edgeR on replicate PBMC samples, clonotypes were called vaccine-responding if FDR was below 0.01 and the log2 fold change was above 5 up to day 15. Each bulk clonotype received a CD4 or CD8 identity based on whether the sequenced CD4 or CD8 repertoire contained that clonotype at higher abundance. TCRdb itself trimmed the public reads at Q25 with fastp, ran MiXCR and retained productive beta chains. Rows matching on CDR3 protein sequence are summarized as one entry with the most common DNA and genes. The V and J calls were determined by TCRdb, not by the authors. This sample is represented by approximately 300,000 distinct CDR3 sequences; approximately 11% of them were singletons. The ten top clones hold about 3.3% of the sample.

There are 13 amino acids in the CDR3, from cysteine to valine inclusive. Only the CDR3 part of the read is kept: 39 bases, read in frame from the first base. V lost 4 bases and J lost 3 bases; the stretch between them is 11 bases long. The germline V gene encodes CDR1 SGHNT and CDR2 YYREEE (reference sequence). This chain joins TRBV5-4 to TRBJ2-7; the D match is possibly TRBD1 or TRBD2, with 5 bases aligned in each. The TCR sequence derives from a man younger than 30 who received the YFV17D yellow fever vaccine. The starting material was CD4+ T cells sorted from PBMCs, obtained 45 days after the yellow fever booster vaccination. DNA sequence: TGTGCCAGCAGCCGGGACGGTTTCTACGAGCAGTACGTC. Its protein product is CASSRDGFYEQYV.